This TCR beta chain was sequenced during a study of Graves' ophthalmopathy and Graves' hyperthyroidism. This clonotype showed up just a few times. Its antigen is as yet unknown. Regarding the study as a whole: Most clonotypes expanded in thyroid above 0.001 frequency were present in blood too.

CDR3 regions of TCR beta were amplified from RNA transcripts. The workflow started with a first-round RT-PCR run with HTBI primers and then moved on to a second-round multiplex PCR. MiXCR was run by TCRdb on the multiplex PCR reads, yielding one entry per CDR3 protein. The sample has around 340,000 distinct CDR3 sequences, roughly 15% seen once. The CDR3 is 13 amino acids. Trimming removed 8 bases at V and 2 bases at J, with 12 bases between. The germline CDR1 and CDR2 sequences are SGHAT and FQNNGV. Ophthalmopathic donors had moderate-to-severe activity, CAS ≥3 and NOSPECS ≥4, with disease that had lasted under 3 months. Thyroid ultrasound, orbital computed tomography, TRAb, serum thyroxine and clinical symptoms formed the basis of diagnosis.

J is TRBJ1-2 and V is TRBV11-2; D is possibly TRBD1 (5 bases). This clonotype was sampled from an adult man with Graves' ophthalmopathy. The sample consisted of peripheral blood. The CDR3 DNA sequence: TGTGCCAGCGGTGGTGGGACCAACTATGGCTACACCTTC. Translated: CASGGGTNYGYTF.